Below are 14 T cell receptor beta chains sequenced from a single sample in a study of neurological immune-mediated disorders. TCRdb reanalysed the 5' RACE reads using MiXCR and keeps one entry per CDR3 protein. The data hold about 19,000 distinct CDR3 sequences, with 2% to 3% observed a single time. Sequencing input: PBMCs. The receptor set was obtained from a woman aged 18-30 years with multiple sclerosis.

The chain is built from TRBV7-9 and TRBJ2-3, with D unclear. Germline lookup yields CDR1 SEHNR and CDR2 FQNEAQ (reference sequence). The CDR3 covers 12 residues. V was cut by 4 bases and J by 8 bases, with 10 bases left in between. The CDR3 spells CASSYPQSTQYF. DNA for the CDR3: TGTGCCAGCAGCTACCCCCAAAGTACGCAGTATTTT.

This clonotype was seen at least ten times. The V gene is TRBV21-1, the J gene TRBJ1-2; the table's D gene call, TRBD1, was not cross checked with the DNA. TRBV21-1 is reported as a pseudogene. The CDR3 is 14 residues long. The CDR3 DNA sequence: TGTGCCAGCAGCCCAAAAAGGGGGGGAGCTGGCTACACCTTC. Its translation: CASSPKRGGAGYTF.

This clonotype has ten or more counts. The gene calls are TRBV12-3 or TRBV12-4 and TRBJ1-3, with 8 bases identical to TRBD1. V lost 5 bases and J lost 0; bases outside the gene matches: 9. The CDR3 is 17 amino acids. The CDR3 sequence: CASSPTTGAHSGNTIYF. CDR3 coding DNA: TGTGCCAGCAGTCCCACGACAGGGGCCCACTCTGGAAACACCATATATTTT.

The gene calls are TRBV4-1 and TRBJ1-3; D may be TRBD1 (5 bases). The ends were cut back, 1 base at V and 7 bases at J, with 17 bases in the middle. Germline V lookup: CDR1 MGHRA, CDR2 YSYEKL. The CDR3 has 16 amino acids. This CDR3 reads CASSQGGRAGRNTIYF. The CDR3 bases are TGCGCCAGCAGCCAAGGCGGTCGGGCAGGGCGGAACACCATATATTTT.

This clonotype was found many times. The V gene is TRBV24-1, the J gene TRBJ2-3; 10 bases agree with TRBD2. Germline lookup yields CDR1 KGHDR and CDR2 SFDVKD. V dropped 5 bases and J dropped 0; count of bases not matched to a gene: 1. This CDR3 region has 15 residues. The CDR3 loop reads CATSVLAGSTDTQYF. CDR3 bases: TGTGCCACCAGTGTACTAGCGGGGAGCACAGATACGCAGTATTTT.

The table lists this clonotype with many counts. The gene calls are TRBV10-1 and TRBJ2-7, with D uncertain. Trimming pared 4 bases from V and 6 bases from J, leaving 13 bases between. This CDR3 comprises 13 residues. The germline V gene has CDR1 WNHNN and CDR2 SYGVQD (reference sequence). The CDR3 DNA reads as TGCGCCAGCAGTGCTATCGCGACTGGCGAGCAGTACTTC. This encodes CASSAIATGEQYF.

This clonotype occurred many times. The CDR3 region is CASSAPGHPEGEETQYF. The CDR3 DNA reads TGTGCCAGCAGCGCGCCGGGACACCCTGAGGGTGAGGAGACCCAGTACTTC. The chain employs TRBV9 and TRBJ2-5, with TRBD1 as a possible D gene (6 bases). This CDR3 is 17 amino acids long. Trimming removed 3 bases from V and 5 bases from J, with 23 bases in between. Germline V gene lookup returns CDR1 SGDLS and CDR2 YYNGEE.

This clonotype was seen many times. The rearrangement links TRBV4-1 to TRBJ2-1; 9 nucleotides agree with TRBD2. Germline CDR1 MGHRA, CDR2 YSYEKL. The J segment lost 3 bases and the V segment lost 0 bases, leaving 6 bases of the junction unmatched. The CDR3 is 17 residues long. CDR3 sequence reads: CASSQELAGIYYNEQFF. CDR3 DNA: TGCGCCAGCAGCCAAGAGCTAGCGGGGATTTACTACAATGAGCAGTTCTTC.

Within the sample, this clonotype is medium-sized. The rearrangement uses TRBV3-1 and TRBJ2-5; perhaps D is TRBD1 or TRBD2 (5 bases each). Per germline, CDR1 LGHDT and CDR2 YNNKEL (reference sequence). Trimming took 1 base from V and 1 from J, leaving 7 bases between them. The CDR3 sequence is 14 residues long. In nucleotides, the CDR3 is TGTGCCAGCAGCCAAGGAGGGGCCCAAGAGACCCAGTACTTC. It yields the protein CASSQGGAQETQYF.

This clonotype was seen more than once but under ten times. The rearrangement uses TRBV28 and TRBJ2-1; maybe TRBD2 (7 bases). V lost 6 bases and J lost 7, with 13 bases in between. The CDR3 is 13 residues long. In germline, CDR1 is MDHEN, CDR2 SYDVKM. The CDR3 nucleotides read TGTGCCAGCAGAATTAAGGGGGGGAATGAGCAGTTCTTC. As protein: CASRIKGGNEQFF.

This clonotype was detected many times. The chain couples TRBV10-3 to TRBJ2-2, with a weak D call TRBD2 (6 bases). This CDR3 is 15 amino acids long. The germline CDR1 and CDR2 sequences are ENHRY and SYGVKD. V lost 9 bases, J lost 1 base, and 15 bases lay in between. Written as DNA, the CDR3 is TGTGCCATTCTAACCGGGACTTGGAACACCGGGGAGCTGTTTTTT. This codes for CAILTGTWNTGELFF.

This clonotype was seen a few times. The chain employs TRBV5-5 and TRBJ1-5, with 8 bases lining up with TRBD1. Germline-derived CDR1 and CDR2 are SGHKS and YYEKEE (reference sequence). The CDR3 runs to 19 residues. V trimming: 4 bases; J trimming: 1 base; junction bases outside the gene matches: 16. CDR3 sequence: CASSAKMNLRDRSNQPQHF. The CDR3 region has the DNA TGTGCCAGCAGCGCGAAAATGAATCTCCGGGACAGGAGCAATCAGCCCCAGCATTTT.

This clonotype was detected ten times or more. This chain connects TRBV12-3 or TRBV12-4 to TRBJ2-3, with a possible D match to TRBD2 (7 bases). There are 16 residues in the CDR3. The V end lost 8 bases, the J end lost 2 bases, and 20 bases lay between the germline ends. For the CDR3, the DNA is TGTGCCAGCTGTCTCCAGTCGGGGGGCCACACAGATACGCAGTATTTT. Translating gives CASCLQSGGHTDTQYF.

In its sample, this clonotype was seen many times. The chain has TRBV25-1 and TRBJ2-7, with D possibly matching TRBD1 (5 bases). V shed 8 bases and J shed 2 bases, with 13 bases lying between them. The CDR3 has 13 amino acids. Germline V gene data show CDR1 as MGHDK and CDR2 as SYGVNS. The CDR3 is CASGASGAYEQYF. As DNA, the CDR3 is TGTGCCAGCGGGGCGTCTGGGGCCTACGAGCAGTACTTC.